This T cell receptor beta chain was found in a study of early T cells in non-severe SARS-CoV-2 infection. At the level of the study: The chains were unpaired, and the sequenced material was bulk RNA from unsorted whole blood.

Attachment of unique molecular identifiers was made to individual cDNA molecules. TCRdb used MiXCR to reprocess the 5' RACE reads, holding one entry per CDR3 protein. The sample holds about 50,000 distinct CDR3 sequences, roughly a tenth seen once. Germline V lookup: CDR1 SGHAT, CDR2 FQNNGV. This CDR3 region has 14 residues. V lost 8 bases to trimming and J lost 1 base; unmatched junction nucleotides: 0. This TCR derives from an adult who was a healthcare worker with PCR-confirmed SARS-CoV-2 infection or an uninfected control (not recorded which). This material consisted of whole blood, taken at baseline. The chain carries TRBV11-2 and TRBJ2-2, with 11 bases fitting TRBD2. The CDR3 DNA is TGTGCCAGCGGGACTAGCGGGAACACCGGGGAGCTGTTTTTT. Encoded protein: CASGTSGNTGELFF. Full variable domain (rest looked up from reference TRBV11-2 and TRBJ2-2): EAGVAQSPRYKIIEKRQSVAFWCNPISGHATLYWYQQILGQGPKLLIQFQNNGVVDDSQLPKDRFSAERLKGVDSTLKIQPAKLEDSAVYLCASGTSGNTGELFFGEGSRLTVL.